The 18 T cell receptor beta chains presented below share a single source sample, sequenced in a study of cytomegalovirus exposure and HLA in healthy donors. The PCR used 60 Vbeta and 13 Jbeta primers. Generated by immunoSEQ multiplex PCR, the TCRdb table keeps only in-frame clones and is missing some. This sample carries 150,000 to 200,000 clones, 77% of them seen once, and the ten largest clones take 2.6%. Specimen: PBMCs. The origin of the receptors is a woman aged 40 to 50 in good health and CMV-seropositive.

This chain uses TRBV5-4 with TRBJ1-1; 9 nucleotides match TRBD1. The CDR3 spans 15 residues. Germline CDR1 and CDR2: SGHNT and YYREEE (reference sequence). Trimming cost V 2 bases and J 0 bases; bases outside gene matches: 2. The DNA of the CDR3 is TGTGCCAGCAGCTTAGGGACAGGGCTGAACACTGAAGCTTTCTTT. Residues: CASSLGTGLNTEAFF.

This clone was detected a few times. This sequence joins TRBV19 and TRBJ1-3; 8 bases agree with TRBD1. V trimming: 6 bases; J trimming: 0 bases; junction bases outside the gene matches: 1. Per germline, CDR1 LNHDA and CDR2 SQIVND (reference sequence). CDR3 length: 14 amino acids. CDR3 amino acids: CASRTGASGNTIYF. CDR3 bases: TGTGCCAGTAGGACAGGGGCCTCTGGAAACACCATATATTTT.

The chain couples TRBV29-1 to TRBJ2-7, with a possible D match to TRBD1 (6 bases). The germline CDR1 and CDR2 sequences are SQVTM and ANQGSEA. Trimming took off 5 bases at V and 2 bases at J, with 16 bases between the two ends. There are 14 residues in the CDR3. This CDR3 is CSVTDQGPPYEQYF. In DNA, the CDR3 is TGCAGCGTTACGGACCAGGGGCCCCCCTACGAGCAGTACTTC.

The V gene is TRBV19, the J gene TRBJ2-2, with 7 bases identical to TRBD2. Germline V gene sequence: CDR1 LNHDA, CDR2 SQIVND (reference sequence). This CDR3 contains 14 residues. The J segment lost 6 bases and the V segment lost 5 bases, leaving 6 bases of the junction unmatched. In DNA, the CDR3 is TGTGCCAGTAGTTCCAATGGGGGGGCCGGGGAGCTGTTTTTT. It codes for CASSSNGGAGELFF.

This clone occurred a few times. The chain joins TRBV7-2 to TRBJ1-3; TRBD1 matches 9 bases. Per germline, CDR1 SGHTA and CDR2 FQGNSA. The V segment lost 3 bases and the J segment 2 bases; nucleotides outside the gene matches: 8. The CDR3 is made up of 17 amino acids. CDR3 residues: CASSFRTGAGTGNTIYF. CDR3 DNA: TGTGCCAGCAGCTTCCGGACAGGGGCGGGAACTGGAAACACCATATATTTT.

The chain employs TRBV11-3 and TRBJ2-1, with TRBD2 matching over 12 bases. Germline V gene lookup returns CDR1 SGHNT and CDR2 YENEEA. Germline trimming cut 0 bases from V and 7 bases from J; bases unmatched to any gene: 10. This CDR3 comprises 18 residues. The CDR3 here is CASSLDQGGTSGLNEQFF. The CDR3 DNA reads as TGTGCCAGCAGCTTAGATCAGGGGGGGACTAGCGGGTTAAATGAGCAGTTCTTC.

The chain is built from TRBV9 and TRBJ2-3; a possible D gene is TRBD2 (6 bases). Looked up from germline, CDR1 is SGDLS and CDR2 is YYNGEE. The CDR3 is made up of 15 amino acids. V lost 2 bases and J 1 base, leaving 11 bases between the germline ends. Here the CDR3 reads CASSVGGWGTDTQYF. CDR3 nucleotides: TGTGCCAGCAGCGTGGGGGGATGGGGCACAGATACGCAGTATTTT. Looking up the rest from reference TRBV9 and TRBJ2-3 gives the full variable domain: DSGVTQTPKHLITATGQRVTLRCSPRSGDLSVYWYQQSLDQGLQFLIQYYNGEERAKGNILERFSAQQFPDLHSELNLSSLELGDSALYFCASSVGGWGTDTQYFGPGTRLTVL.

CDR3 residues: CAKGTCHNEQFF. CDR3 DNA sequence: TGTGCCAAAGGGACATGCCACAATGAGCAGTTCTTC. This chain uses TRBV19 with TRBJ2-1; D is possibly TRBD1 (6 bases). Germline V gene lookup returns CDR1 LNHDA and CDR2 SQIVND (reference sequence). The CDR3 length is 12 residues. V lost 10 bases and J 5 bases, leaving 12 bases between the germline ends. The full variable domain, its missing parts supplied by reference TRBV19 and TRBJ2-1, is DGGITQSPKYLFRKEGQNVTLSCEQNLNHDAMYWYRQDPGQGLRLIYYSQIVNDFQKGDIAEGYSVSREKKESFPLTVTSAQKNPTAFYLCAKGTCHNEQFFGPGTRLTVL.

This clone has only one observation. CDR3 nucleotides: TGCGCCAGCAGCCAAGTCCCAGCGGGAGGCTATGAGCAGTTCTTC. Translation: CASSQVPAGGYEQFF. The chain combines TRBV4-3 with TRBJ2-1; 9 bases line up with TRBD2. The trim removed 1 base at V and 8 bases at J, leaving 6 bases unmatched. Germline CDR1 and CDR2: LGHNA and YSLEER. CDR3 length: 15 residues.

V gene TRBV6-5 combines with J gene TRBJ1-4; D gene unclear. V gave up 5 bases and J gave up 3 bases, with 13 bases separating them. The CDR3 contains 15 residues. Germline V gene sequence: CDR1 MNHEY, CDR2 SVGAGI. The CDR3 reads CASSRGQAANEKLFF. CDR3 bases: TGTGCCAGCAGTCGAGGGCAGGCGGCTAATGAAAAACTGTTTTTT.

The CDR3 spells CASSFGTDYGNTIYF. As DNA, the CDR3 is TGTGCCAGCAGTTTCGGGACAGACTACGGAAACACCATATATTTT. The chain couples TRBV28 to TRBJ1-3, with TRBD1 matching 7 bases. J was trimmed by 4 bases and V by 3 bases; bases with no gene match: 6. The CDR3 has 15 residues. Germline V gene lookup returns CDR1 MDHEN and CDR2 SYDVKM.

The CDR3 reads CASSERGTSIHEQYF. Written as DNA, the CDR3 is TGCGCCAGCAGTGAGAGGGGGACTAGTATCCACGAGCAGTACTTC. The chain joins TRBV10-2 to TRBJ2-7; 8 bases are a match to TRBD2. The V gene's germline CDR1 is WSHSY and CDR2 SAAADI. The CDR3 extends over 15 amino acids. Trimming took 2 bases from V and 5 from J; bases not matched to a gene: 8.

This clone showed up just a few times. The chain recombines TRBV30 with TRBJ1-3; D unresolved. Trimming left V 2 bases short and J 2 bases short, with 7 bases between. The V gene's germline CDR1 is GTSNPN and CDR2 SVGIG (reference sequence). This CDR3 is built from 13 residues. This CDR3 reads CAWSQAAGNTIYF. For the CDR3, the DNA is TGTGCCTGGAGTCAAGCCGCTGGAAACACCATATATTTT. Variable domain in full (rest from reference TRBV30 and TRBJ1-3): SQTIHQWPATLVQPVGSPLSLECTVEGTSNPNLYWYRQAAGRGLQLLFYSVGIGQISSEVPQNLSASRPQDRQFILSSKKLLLSDSGFYLCAWSQAAGNTIYFGEGSWLTVV.

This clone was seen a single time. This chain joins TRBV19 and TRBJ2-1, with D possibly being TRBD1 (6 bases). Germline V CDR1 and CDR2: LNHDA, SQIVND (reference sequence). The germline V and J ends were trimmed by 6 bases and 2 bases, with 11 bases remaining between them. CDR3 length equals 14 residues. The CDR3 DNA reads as TGTGCCAGTAGAAACGGACAGACCTACAATGAGCAGTTCTTC. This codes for CASRNGQTYNEQFF.

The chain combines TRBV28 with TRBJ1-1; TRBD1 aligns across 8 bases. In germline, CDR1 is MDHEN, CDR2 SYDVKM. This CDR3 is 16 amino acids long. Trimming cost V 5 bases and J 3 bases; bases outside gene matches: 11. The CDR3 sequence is CASSPRTGSPDTEAFF. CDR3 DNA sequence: TGTGCCAGCAGTCCACGGACAGGGTCTCCGGACACTGAAGCTTTCTTT.

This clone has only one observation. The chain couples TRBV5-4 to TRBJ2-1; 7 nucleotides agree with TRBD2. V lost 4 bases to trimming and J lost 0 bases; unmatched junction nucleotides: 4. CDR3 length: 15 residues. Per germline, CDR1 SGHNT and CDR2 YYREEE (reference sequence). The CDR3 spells CASSPAGNSYNEQFF. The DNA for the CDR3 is TGTGCCAGCAGCCCAGCGGGGAACTCCTACAATGAGCAGTTCTTC.

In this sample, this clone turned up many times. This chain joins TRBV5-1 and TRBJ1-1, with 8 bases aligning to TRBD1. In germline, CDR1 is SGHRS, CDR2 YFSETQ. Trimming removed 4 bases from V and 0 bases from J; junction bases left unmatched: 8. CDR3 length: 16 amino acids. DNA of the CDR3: TGCGCCAGCAGCCCGGACAGGGTTAGGATGAACACTGAAGCTTTCTTT. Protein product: CASSPDRVRMNTEAFF.

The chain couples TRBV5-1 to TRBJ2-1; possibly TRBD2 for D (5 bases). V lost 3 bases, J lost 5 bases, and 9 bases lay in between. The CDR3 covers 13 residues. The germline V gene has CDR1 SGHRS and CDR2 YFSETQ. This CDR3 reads CASSSGMHNEQFF. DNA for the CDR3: TGCGCCAGCAGCTCGGGGATGCACAATGAGCAGTTCTTC.